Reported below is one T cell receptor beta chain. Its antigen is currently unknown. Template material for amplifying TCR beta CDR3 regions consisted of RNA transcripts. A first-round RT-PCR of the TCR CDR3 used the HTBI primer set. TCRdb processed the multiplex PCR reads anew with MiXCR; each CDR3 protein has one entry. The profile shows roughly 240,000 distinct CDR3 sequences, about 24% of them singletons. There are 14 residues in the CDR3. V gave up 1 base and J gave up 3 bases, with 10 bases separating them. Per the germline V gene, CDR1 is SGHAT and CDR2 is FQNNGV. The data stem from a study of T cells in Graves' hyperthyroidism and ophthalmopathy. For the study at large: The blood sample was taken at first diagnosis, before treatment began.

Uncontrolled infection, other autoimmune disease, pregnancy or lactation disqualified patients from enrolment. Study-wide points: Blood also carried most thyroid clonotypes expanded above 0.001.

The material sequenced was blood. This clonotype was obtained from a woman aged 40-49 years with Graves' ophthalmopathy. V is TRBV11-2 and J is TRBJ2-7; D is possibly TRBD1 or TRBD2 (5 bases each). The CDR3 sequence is CASSLGEGIYEQYF. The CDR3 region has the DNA TGTGCCAGCAGCTTAGGCGAGGGGATCTACGAGCAGTACTTC.